This T cell receptor (beta chain) was observed in a study of blood T cell repertoires in COVID-19. Study summary: The origin of the acute and convalescent COVID-19 samples was the United States, Italy and Spain. The analysed material was cDNA or gDNA that came from T cells, B-cell-depleted T cells, or PBMCs.

Germline CDR1 is SGHRS and CDR2 is YFSETQ. V shed 2 bases and J shed 6 bases, with 21 bases lying between them. The CDR3 runs to 16 residues. Sequenced by immunoSEQ multiplex PCR; TCRdb stores in-frame clones only, minus some. Here the sample spans some 180,000 clones, approximately 90% being singletons. This receptor was identified in a man in his sixties with active or convalescent COVID-19. The sequenced sample was peripheral blood. The rearrangement joins TRBV5-1 to TRBJ2-7; tentative D call: TRBD1 (6 bases). The CDR3: CASSFTPGQILREQYF. As DNA, the CDR3 is TGCGCCAGCAGCTTCACCCCCGGACAGATCCTACGCGAGCAGTACTTC. The full variable domain, with the rest looked up from reference TRBV5-1 and TRBJ2-7, is KAGVTQTPRYLIKTRGQQVTLSCSPISGHRSVSWYQQTPGQGLQFLFEYFSETQRNKGNFPGRFSGRQFSNSRSEMNVSTLELGDSALYLCASSFTPGQILREQYFGPGTRLTVT.